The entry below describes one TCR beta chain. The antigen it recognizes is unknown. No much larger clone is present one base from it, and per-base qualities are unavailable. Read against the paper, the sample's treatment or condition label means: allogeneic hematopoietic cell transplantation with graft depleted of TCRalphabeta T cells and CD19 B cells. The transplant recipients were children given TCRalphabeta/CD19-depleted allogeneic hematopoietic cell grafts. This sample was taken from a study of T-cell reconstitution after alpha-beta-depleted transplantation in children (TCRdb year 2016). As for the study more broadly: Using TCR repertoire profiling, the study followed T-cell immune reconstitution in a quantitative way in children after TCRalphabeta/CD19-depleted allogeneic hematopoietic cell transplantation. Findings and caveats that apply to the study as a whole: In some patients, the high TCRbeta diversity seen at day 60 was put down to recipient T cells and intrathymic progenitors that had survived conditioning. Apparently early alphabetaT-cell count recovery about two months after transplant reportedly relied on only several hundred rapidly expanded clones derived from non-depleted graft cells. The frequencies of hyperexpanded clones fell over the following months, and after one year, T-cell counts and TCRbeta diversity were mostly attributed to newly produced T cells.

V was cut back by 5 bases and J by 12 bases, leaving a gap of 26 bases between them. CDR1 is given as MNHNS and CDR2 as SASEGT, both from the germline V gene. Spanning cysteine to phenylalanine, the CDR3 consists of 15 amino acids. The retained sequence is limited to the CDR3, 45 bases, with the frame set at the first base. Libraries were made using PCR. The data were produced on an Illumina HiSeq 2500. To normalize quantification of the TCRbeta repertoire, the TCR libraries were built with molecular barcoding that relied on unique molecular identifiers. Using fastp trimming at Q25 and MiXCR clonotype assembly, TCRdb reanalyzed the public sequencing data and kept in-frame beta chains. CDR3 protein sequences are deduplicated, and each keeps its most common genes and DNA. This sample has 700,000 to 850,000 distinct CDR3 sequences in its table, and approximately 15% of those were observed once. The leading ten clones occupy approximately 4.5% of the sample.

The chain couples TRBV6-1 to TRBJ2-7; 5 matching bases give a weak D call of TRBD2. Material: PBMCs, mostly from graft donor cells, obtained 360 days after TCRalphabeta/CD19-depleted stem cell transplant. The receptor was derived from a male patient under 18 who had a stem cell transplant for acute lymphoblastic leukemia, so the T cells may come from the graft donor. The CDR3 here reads CASSRSYTAEPRPYF. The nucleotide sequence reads TGTGCCAGCAGTAGAAGTTACACAGCGGAGCCCCGACCGTACTTC.